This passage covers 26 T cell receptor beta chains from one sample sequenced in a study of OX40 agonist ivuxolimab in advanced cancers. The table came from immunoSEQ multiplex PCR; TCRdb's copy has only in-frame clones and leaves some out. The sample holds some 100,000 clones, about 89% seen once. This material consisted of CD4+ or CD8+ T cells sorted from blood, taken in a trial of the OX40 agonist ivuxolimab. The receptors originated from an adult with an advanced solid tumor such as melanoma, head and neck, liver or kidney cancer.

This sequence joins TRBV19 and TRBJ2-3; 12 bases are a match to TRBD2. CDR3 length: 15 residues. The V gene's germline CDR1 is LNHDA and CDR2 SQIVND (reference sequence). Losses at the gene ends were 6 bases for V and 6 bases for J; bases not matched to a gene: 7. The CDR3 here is CASSQGLAGGDTQYF. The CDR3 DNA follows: TGTGCCAGTAGCCAGGGGCTAGCGGGAGGGGATACGCAGTATTTT.

CDR3 region: CASRDGRRRTTNEKLFF. The CDR3 nucleotides are TGTGCCAGTAGGGACGGGCGGAGGAGAACAACTAATGAAAAACTGTTTTTT. The chain joins TRBV19 to TRBJ1-4; unclear D gene. V was trimmed by 6 bases and J by 0 bases, leaving 17 bases between them. The CDR3 has 17 residues. Germline CDR1 LNHDA, CDR2 SQIVND (reference sequence).

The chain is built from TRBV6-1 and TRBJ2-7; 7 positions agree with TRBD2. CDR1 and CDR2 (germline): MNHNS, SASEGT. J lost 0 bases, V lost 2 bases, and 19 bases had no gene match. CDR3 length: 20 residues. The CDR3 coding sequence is TGTGCCAGCAGTGAATTCTCAAGGAACCGCGGGAGTCGGAGCTCCTACGAGCAGTACTTC. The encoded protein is CASSEFSRNRGSRSSYEQYF.

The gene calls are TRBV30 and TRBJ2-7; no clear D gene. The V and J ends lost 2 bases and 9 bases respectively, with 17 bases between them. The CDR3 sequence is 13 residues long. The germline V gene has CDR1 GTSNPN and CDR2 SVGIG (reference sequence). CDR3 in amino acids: CAWSLGSLKGQYF. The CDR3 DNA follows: TGTGCCTGGAGTCTCGGGTCCCTCAAAGGGCAGTACTTC.

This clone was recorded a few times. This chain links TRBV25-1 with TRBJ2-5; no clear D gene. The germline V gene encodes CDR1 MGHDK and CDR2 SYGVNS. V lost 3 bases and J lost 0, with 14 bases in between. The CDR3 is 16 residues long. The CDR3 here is CASSDSSGPYQETQYF. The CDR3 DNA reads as TGTGCCAGCAGTGATTCCTCCGGGCCGTACCAAGAGACCCAGTACTTC.

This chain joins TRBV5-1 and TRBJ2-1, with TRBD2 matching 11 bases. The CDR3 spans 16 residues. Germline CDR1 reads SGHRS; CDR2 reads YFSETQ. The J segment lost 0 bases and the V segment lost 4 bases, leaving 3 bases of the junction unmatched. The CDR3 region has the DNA TGCGCCAGCAGCGGGACTAGCGGCAGCTCCTACAATGAGCAGTTCTTC. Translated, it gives CASSGTSGSSYNEQFF.

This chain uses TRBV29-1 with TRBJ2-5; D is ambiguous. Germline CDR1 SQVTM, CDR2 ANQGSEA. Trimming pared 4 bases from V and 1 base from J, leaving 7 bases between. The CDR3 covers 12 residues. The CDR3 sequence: CSVAAVQETQYF. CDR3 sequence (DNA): TGCAGCGTTGCGGCAGTCCAAGAGACCCAGTACTTC.

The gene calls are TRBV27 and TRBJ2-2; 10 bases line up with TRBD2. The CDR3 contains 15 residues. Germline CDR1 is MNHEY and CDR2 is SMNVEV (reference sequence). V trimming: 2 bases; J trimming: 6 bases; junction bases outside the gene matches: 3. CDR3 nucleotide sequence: TGTGCCAGCAGTTTACTAGCGGGAGTATCCGGGGAGCTGTTTTTT. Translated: CASSLLAGVSGELFF.

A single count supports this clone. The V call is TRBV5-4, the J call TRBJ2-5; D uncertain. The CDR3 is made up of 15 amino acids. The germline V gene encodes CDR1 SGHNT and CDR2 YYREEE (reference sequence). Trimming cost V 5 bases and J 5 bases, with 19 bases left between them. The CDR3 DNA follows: TGTGCCAGCAGAGTGACGGTACAATCGTTGGAGACCCAGTACTTC. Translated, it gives CASRVTVQSLETQYF.

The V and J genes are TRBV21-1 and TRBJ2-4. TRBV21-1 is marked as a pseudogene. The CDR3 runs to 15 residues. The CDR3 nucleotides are TGTGCCAGCAGCAAGGACGACCTACCCAAAAACATTCAGTACTTC. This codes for CASSKDDLPKNIQYF.

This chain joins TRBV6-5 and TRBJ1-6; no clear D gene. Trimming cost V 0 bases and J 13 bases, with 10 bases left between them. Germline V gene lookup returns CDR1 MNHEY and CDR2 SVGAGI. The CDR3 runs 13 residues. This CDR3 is CASSYSYSSPLHF. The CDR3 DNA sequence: TGTGCCAGCAGTTACTCCTACTCCAGCCCCCTCCACTTT.

The CDR3 sequence is CASSINPAGVGEQFF. The CDR3 DNA is TGTGCCAGCAGCATAAATCCGGCAGGGGTAGGTGAGCAGTTCTTC. V gene TRBV7-3 combines with J gene TRBJ2-1, with D possibly matching TRBD1 (6 bases). This CDR3 spans 15 amino acids. Per germline, CDR1 SGHTA and CDR2 FQGTGA. With 5 bases removed from V and 9 bases from J, the gap between germline ends came to 20 bases.

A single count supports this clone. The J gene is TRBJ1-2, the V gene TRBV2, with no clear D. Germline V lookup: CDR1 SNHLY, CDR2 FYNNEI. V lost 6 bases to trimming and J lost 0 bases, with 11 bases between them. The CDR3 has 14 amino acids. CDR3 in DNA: TGTGCCAGCAGCAGGTTAGGGACTAACTATGGCTACACCTTC. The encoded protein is CASSRLGTNYGYTF.

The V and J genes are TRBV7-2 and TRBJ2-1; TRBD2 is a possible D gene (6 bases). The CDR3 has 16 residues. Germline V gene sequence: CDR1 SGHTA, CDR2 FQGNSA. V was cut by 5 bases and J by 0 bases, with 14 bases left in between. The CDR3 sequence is CASSLSSASSYNEQFF. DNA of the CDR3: TGTGCCAGCAGCCTCTCTAGCGCTAGCTCCTACAATGAGCAGTTCTTC. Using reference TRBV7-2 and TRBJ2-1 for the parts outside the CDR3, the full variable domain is GAGVSQSPSNKVTEKGKDVELRCDPISGHTALYWYRQSLGQGLEFLIYFQGNSAPDKSGLPSDRFSAERTGGSVSTLTIQRTQQEDSAVYLCASSLSSASSYNEQFFGPGTRLTVL.

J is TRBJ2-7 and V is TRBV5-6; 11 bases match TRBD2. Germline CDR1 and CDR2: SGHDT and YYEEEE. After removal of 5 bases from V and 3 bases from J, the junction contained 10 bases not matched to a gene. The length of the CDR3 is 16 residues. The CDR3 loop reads CASSLGPGTSGYEQYF. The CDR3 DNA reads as TGTGCCAGCAGTTTAGGGCCCGGGACTAGCGGCTACGAGCAGTACTTC. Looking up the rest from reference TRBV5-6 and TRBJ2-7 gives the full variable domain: DAGVTQSPTHLIKTRGQQVTLRCSPKSGHDTVSWYQQALGQGPQFIFQYYEEEERQRGNFPDRFSGHQFPNYSSELNVNALLLGDSALYLCASSLGPGTSGYEQYFGPGTRLTVT.

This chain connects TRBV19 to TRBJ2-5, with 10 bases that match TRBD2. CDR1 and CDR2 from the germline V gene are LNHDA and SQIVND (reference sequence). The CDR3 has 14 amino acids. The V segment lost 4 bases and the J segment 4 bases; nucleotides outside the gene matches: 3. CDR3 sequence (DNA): TGTGCCAGTAGTACCCTAGCGGGAGCAGAGACCCAGTACTTC. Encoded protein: CASSTLAGAETQYF.

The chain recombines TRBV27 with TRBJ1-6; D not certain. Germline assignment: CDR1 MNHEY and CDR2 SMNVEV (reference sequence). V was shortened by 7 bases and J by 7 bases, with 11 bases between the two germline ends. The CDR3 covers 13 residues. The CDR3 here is CASTPAINSPLHF. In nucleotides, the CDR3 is TGTGCCAGCACCCCGGCGATCAATTCACCCCTCCACTTT.

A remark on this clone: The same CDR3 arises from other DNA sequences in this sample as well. CDR3 sequence: CASSLAAASTDTQYF. The CDR3 bases are TGCGCCAGCAGCTTGGCTGCGGCGAGCACAGATACGCAGTATTTT. V gene TRBV5-1 combines with J gene TRBJ2-3; D is undetermined. This CDR3 has 15 residues. The germline V gene encodes CDR1 SGHRS and CDR2 YFSETQ. V shed 0 bases and J shed 0 bases, with 8 bases lying between them.

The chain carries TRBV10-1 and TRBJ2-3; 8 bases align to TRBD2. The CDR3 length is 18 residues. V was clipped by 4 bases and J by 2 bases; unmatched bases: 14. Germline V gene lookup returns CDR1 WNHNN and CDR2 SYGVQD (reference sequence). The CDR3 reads CASSGSFTRAGATDTQYF. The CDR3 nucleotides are TGCGCCAGCAGTGGATCCTTTACACGAGCGGGGGCCACAGATACGCAGTATTTT.

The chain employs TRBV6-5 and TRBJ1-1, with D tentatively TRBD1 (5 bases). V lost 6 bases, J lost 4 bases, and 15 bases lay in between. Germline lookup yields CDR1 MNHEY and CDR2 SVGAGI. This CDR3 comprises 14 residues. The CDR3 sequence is CASRRGPGGTEAFF. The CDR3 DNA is TGTGCCAGCAGGAGAGGGCCGGGGGGCACTGAAGCTTTCTTT.

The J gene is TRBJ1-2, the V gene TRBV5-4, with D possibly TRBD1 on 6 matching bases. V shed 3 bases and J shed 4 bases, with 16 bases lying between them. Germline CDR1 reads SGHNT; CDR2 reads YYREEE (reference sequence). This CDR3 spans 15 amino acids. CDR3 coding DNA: TGTGCCAGCAGCTCCAATCAGGGGAAGGGCTATGGCTACACCTTC. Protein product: CASSSNQGKGYGYTF.

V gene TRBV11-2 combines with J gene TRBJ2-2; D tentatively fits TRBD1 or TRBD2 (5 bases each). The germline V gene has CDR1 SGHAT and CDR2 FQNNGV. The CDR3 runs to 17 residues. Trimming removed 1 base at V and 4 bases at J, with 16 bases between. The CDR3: CASSLGGGQGGTGELFF. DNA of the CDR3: TGTGCCAGCAGCTTAGGGGGCGGGCAGGGTGGCACCGGGGAGCTGTTTTTT.

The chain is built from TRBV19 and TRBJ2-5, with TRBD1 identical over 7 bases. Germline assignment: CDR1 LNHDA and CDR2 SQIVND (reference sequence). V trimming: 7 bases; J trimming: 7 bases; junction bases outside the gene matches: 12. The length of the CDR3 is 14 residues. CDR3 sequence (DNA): TGTGCCAGTACCACAGGGGCGCTAGGGGGGACCCAGTACTTC. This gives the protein CASTTGALGGTQYF.

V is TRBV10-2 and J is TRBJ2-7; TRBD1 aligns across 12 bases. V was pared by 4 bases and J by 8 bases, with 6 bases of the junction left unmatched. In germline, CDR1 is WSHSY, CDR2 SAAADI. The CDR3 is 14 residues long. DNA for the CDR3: TGCGCCAGCAGTGTAGGGGGACAGGGGGCGAAGCAGTACTTC. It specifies CASSVGGQGAKQYF.

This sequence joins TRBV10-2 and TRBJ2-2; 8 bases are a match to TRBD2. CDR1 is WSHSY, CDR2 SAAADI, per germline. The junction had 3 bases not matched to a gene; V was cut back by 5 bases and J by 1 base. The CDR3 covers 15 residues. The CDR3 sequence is CASSIAGGNTGELFF. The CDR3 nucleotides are TGCGCCAGCAGTATCGCGGGGGGGAACACCGGGGAGCTGTTTTTT.

CDR3 sequence reads: CASARARGGQPQHF. In DNA, the CDR3 is TGTGCCAGCGCTAGGGCCAGGGGTGGTCAGCCCCAGCATTTT. The chain employs TRBV27 and TRBJ1-5; D is perhaps TRBD1 (6 bases). This CDR3 is 14 amino acids long. The V and J ends lost 8 bases and 6 bases respectively, with 17 bases between them. CDR1 and CDR2 from the germline V gene are MNHEY and SMNVEV (reference sequence).